Reported below is one T cell receptor beta chain. The antigen is not known. The data originate from a study of cytomegalovirus exposure and HLA in healthy donors. Broader study findings: Many donors shared some public TCRs, even though most TCR sequences were rare. High sensitivity and specificity were reportedly achieved when the classifier diagnosed cytomegalovirus status.

The CDR3 totals 15 residues. Trimming removed 2 bases from V and 1 base from J, with 8 bases in between. Per the germline V gene, CDR1 is SEHNR and CDR2 is FQNEAQ (reference sequence). Profiling relied on immunoSEQ multiplex PCR, and the TCRdb table lists in-frame clones only, not all of them. Seen here are about 84,000 clones, just over 90% observed once, and the top ten hold 2% to 2.5%. Sequencing was carried out using PBMCs. The clonotype originates from a young man in good health and CMV-seronegative. The chain employs TRBV7-9 and TRBJ1-4; D is perhaps TRBD1 (6 bases). The CDR3 loop is CASSLQQGTNEKLFF. DNA for the CDR3: TGTGCCAGCAGCTTACAACAGGGAACTAATGAAAAACTGTTTTTT.